This T cell receptor (beta chain) was recovered during a study of alternative splicing in chronic myeloid leukemia remission (dated by TCRdb to 2018 to 2021). Looking at the study overall: Remission specimens from the trials were collected at major or complete molecular response, at 12 or 24 months of TKI therapy. The French Persistem study contributed nine CML samples, of which seven were diagnostic and two were matched remission samples. For the trials, the diagnostic specimens consisted of total leukocytes from peripheral blood that had been collected in EDTA. The RESIST (imatinib), ENESTxtnd (nilotinib) and PINNACLE (nilotinib plus pegylated interferon) trials supplied ten or so diagnostic specimens along with matched remission specimens. RNA sequencing was used to profile peripheral blood taken from chronic-phase CML patients both at diagnosis and at remission, and those profiles were then compared against healthy donors. Trizol was used to extract total RNA from peripheral blood mononuclear cells of the diagnosis, remission and control samples. The median age was around 50 years at diagnosis, 56 to 70 at remission and approximately 34 for the healthy controls. In terms of female/male counts, the diagnosis samples were 11/5, the remission samples were 8/3 and the controls were 2/4. Summary of the overall study and its limitations: Blood cell composition varied strongly between timepoints, moving from enrichment of myeloid progenitors at diagnosis to enrichment of mature lymphoid cells at remission. Blood cell composition at remission was reconfigured to resemble lymphoid cell-enriched normal controls.

The time point label of this sample denotes: major or complete molecular response after front-line TKI therapy. Approximately 15 CML patients were included in the patient cohort, and matched post-remission samples were retrieved for a subset of these patients. Based on the germline V gene, the CDR1 and CDR2 sequences are SGHDT and YYEEEE. The CDR3 spans 14 residues, from the cysteine through the phenylalanine. No DNA was logged. Preparation of the library involved bulk RNA-seq. The TruSeq Stranded RNA sample prep kit was used to generate libraries of poly-A-enriched mRNA from an input of approximately 0.97 ug total RNA. Paired-end sequencing was performed on a HiSeq 2500, with each sample sequenced in triplicate. A read length of 125 nucleotides per mate was used for RNA-seq. The original methods were these. After trimming, reads were aligned to hg38 using STAR v2.7, and quality control was handled by FASTQC, RSeQC and multiqc. Salmon 0.14.1 was used to quantify gene expression levels as transcripts per million (TPM). The results of principal component analysis suggested that neither trial, library batch, sequencing batch, treatment regimen nor sex drove the transcriptomic profiles. TCRdb reprocessed the reads, reporting each CDR3 protein sequence once and no DNA. In this record, the V and J calls reflect TCRdb's handling and not the investigators' own analysis. In this sample the table shows about 150 distinct CDR3 sequences, about 95% of which occur a single time. The biggest ten clones account for about a sixth of the sample.

This clonotype is labeled hyperexpanded (1% or more). The antigen it binds to is not known. This clonotype originated in an adult with chronic myeloid leukemia. The chain was built from TRBV5-6 and TRBJ1-1. The material was PBMCs or total blood leukocytes (not recorded which), obtained during remission. The CDR3 reads as follows: CASSLWQGGTEAFF.